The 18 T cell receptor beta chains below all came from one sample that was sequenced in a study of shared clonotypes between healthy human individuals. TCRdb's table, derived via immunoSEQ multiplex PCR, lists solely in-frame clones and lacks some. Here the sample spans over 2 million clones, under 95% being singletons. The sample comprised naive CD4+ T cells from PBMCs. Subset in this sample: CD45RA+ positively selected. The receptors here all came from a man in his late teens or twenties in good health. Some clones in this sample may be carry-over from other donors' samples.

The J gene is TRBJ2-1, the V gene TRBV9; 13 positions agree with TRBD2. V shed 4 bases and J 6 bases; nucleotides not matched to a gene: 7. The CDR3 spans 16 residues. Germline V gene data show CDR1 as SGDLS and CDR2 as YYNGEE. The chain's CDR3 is CASSLRTSGSPNEQFF. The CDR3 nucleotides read TGTGCCAGCAGCCTGAGGACTAGCGGGAGCCCCAATGAGCAGTTCTTC.

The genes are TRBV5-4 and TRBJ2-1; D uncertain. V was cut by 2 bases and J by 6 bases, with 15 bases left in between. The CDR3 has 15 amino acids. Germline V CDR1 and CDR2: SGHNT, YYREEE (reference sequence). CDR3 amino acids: CASSFASTAPNEQFF. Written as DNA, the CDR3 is TGTGCCAGCAGCTTTGCCAGCACCGCCCCCAATGAGCAGTTCTTC.

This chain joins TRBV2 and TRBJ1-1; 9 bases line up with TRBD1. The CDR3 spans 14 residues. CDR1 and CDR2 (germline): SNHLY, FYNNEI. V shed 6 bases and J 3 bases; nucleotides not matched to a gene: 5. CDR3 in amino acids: CASSLRTGDTEAFF. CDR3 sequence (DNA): TGTGCCAGCAGCCTCCGGACAGGGGACACTGAAGCTTTCTTT.

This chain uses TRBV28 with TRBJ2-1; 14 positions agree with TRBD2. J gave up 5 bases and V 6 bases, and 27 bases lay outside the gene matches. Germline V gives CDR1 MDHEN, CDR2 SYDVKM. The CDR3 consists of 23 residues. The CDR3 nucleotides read TGTGCCAGCAGAGACAAAGACCCGGCGTATGAGGGACTAGCGGGAGTACGCAACAATGAGCAGTTCTTC. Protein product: CASRDKDPAYEGLAGVRNNEQFF. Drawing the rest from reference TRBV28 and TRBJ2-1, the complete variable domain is DVKVTQSSRYLVKRTGEKVFLECVQDMDHENMFWYRQDPGLGLRLIYFSYDVKMKEKGDIPEGYSVSREKKERFSLILESASTNQTSMYLCASRDKDPAYEGLAGVRNNEQFFGPGTRLTVL.

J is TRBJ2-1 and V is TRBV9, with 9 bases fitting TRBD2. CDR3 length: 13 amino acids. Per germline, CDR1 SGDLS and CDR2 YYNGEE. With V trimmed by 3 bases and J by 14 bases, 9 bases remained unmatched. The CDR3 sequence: CASSGRGTSLEFF. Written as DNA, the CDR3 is TGTGCCAGCAGCGGCAGGGGGACTAGCTTGGAGTTCTTC.

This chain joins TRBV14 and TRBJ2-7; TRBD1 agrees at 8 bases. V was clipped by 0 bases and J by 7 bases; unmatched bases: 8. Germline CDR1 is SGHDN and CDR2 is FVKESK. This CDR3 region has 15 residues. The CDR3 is CASSQEGRGPGEQYF. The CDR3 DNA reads TGTGCCAGCAGCCAAGAGGGCAGGGGGCCGGGAGAGCAGTACTTC. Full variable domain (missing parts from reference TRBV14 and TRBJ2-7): EAGVTQFPSHSVIEKGQTVTLRCDPISGHDNLYWYRRVMGKEIKFLLHFVKESKQDESGMPNNRFLAERTGGTYSTLKVQPAELEDSGVYFCASSQEGRGPGEQYFGPGTRLTVT.

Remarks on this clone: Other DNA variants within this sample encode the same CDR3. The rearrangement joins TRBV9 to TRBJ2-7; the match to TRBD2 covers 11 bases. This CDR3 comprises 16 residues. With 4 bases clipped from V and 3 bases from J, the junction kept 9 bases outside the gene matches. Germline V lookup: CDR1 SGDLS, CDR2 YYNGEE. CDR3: CASSPRTSGSLYEQYF. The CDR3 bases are TGTGCCAGCAGCCCTCGAACTAGCGGGAGCCTCTACGAGCAGTACTTC. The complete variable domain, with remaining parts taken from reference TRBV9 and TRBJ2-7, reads DSGVTQTPKHLITATGQRVTLRCSPRSGDLSVYWYQQSLDQGLQFLIQYYNGEERAKGNILERFSAQQFPDLHSELNLSSLELGDSALYFCASSPRTSGSLYEQYFGPGTRLTVT.

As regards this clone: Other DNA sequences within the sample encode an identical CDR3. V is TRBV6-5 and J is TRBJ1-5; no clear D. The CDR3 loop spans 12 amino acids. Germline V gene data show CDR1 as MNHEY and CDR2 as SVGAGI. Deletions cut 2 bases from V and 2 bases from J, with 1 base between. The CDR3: CASSYGNQPQHF. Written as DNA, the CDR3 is TGTGCCAGCAGTTACGGCAATCAGCCCCAGCATTTT.

The CDR3 reads CASSLGPKQGIISYEQYF. As DNA, the CDR3 is TGTGCCAGCAGCTTGGGGCCGAAGCAGGGCATTATTTCCTACGAGCAGTACTTC. The chain carries TRBV5-4 and TRBJ2-7, with D possibly matching TRBD1 (5 bases). The CDR3 consists of 18 residues. Trimming removed 0 bases from V and 1 base from J, with 20 bases in between. CDR1 and CDR2 (germline): SGHNT, YYREEE (reference sequence).

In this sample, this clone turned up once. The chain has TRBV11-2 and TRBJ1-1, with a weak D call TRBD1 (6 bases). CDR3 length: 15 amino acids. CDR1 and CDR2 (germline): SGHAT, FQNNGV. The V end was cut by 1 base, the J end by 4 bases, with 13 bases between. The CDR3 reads CASSLVLGATTEAFF. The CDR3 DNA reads TGTGCCAGCAGCTTAGTTCTGGGGGCGACCACTGAAGCTTTCTTT.

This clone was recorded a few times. The CDR3 here is CAWSPLEVSQPQHF. CDR3 nucleotide sequence: TGTGCCTGGAGTCCCTTAGAAGTCTCTCAGCCCCAGCATTTT. This rearrangement joins TRBV30 to TRBJ1-5; D remains unclear. The CDR3 sequence is 14 residues long. Germline CDR1 and CDR2: GTSNPN and SVGIG (reference sequence). Trimming left V 2 bases short and J 6 bases short, with 14 bases between. Drawing the rest from reference TRBV30 and TRBJ1-5, the complete variable domain is SQTIHQWPATLVQPVGSPLSLECTVEGTSNPNLYWYRQAAGRGLQLLFYSVGIGQISSEVPQNLSASRPQDRQFILSSKKLLLSDSGFYLCAWSPLEVSQPQHFGDGTRLSIL.

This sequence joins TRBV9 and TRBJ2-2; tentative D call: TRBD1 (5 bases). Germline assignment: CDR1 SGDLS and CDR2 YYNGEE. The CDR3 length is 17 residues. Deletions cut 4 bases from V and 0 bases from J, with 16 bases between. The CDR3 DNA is TGTGCCAGCAGCCCGCAGATAGGCAGGGCGAACACCGGGGAGCTGTTTTTT. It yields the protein CASSPQIGRANTGELFF. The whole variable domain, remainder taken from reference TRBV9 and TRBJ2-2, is DSGVTQTPKHLITATGQRVTLRCSPRSGDLSVYWYQQSLDQGLQFLIQYYNGEERAKGNILERFSAQQFPDLHSELNLSSLELGDSALYFCASSPQIGRANTGELFFGEGSRLTVL.

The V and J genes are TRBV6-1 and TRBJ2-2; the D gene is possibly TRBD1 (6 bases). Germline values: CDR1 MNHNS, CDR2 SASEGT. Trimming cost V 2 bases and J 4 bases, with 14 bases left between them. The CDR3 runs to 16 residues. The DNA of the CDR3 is TGTGCCAGCAGTGAACGCCGACAGGTCCGCACCGGGGAGCTGTTTTTT. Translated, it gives CASSERRQVRTGELFF.

CDR3 protein: CASSLVAGANVLTF. Written as DNA, the CDR3 is TGTGCCAGCAGCCTTGTGGCTGGGGCCAACGTCCTGACTTTC. This chain joins TRBV5-8 and TRBJ2-6; D gene uncertain. V lost 4 bases and J lost 2, with 7 bases in between. The germline V gene encodes CDR1 SGHTS and CDR2 YDEGEE. The CDR3 loop spans 14 amino acids.

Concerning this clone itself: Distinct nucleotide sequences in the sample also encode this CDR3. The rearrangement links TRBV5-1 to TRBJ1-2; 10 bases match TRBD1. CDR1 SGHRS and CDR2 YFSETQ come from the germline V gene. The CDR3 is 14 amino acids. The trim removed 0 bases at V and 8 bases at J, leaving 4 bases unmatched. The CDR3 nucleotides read TGCGCCAGCAGCTTGGGACAGGGGGCGGAAGGCTACACCTTC. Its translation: CASSLGQGAEGYTF.

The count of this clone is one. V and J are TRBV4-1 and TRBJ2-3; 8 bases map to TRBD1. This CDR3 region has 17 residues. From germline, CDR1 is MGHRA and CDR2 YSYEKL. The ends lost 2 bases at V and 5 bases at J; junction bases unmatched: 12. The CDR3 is CASSQQDRGIRGDTQYF. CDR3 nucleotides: TGCGCCAGCAGCCAACAAGACAGGGGAATAAGAGGAGATACGCAGTATTTT.

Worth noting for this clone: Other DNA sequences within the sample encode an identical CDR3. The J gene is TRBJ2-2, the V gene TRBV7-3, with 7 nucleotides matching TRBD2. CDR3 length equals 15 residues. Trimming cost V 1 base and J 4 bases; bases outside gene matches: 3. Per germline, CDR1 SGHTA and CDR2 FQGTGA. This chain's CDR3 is CASSLSGSGTGELFF. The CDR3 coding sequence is TGTGCCAGCAGCTTAAGCGGGAGCGGCACCGGGGAGCTGTTTTTT.

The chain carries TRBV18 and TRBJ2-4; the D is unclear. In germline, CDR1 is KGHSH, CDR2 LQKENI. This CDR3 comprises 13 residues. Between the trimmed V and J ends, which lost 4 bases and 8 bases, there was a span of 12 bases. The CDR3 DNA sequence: TGTGCCAGCTCACGCTCGGGTGGGGACATTCAGTACTTC. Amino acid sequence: CASSRSGGDIQYF.